This T cell receptor (beta chain) stems from a study of T cell repertoires in cytomegalovirus infection. Study-wide context: Matching HLA type and CMV infection were both indicated by public TCR beta signatures.

CDR1 and CDR2 from the germline V gene are MGHDK and SYGVNS. This CDR3 has 16 residues. Between the trimmed V and J ends, which lost 6 bases and 9 bases, there was a span of 26 bases. TCRdb reprocessed the reads via MiXCR and lists one record per CDR3 protein. The sample contains about 740,000 distinct CDR3 sequences, 35% of which appear only once. This clonotype was seen a handful of times. Sequenced material: PBMCs. The clonotype originates from a human donor in good health (CMV status not recorded). Some clones in this sample may be carry-over from other donors' samples. V usage is TRBV25-1 and J usage is TRBJ1-1; no clear D gene. This chain's CDR3 is CASSEPPPAGQNKAFF. The CDR3 DNA sequence: TGTGCCAGCAGCGAACCTCCACCTGCCGGGCAAAATAAAGCTTTCTTT.